Each of the 18 T cell receptor beta chains below was sequenced from the same sample in a study of T cells in Graves' hyperthyroidism and ophthalmopathy. Amplification of TCR beta CDR3 regions was performed using RNA transcripts as template. The TCR CDR3 first-round RT-PCR relied on the HTBI primer set. Via MiXCR, TCRdb re-called the multiplex PCR reads, giving one row per CDR3 protein. The sample includes under 400,000 distinct CDR3 sequences, nearly 15% seen only once; the top ten take roughly 19%. Source material: blood. The receptors were gathered from a woman aged 55-75 years with Graves' ophthalmopathy.

This clonotype has only a few counts. The chain combines TRBV9 with TRBJ2-3; 13 positions match TRBD2. This CDR3 has 17 amino acids. Trimming removed 2 bases from V and 2 bases from J; junction bases left unmatched: 5. CDR1 SGDLS and CDR2 YYNGEE come from the germline V gene. In DNA, the CDR3 is TGTGCCAGCAGCGTGTCGACTAGCGGGAGGTACACAGATACGCAGTATTTT. It translates to CASSVSTSGRYTDTQYF. The complete variable domain, with remaining parts taken from reference TRBV9 and TRBJ2-3, reads DSGVTQTPKHLITATGQRVTLRCSPRSGDLSVYWYQQSLDQGLQFLIQYYNGEERAKGNILERFSAQQFPDLHSELNLSSLELGDSALYFCASSVSTSGRYTDTQYFGPGTRLTVL.

In its sample, this clonotype was seen many times. This chain links TRBV30 with TRBJ1-1; 9 positions agree with TRBD1. CDR3 size: 15 residues. The germline gives CDR1 GTSNPN, CDR2 SVGIG (reference sequence). Unmatched junction bases numbered 10, after V lost 0 bases and J lost 8 bases. CDR3 residues: CAWSVDPGQGKEAFF. CDR3 nucleotide sequence: TGTGCCTGGAGTGTAGACCCGGGACAGGGAAAAGAAGCTTTCTTT.

The chain is built from TRBV6-2 or TRBV6-3 and TRBJ2-6, with 11 bases matching TRBD1. CDR1 and CDR2 (germline): MNHEY, SVGEGT. V lost 7 bases to trimming and J lost 4 bases; unmatched junction nucleotides: 6. The CDR3 extends over 16 amino acids. As DNA, the CDR3 is TGTGCCAGCACCCGGGACAGGGGGTTAGGGGCCAACGTCCTGACTTTC. Translating it yields CASTRDRGLGANVLTF.

This clonotype was found many times. The rearrangement uses TRBV18 and TRBJ2-1; D not resolved. V was trimmed by 2 bases and J by 1 base, leaving 3 bases between them. Germline V CDR1 and CDR2: KGHSH, LQKENI. The CDR3 covers 13 residues. The CDR3 region is CASSPGSYNEQFF. DNA of the CDR3: TGTGCCAGCTCACCAGGGTCCTACAATGAGCAGTTCTTC.

This clonotype was recorded many times. V gene TRBV5-1 combines with J gene TRBJ2-1; D unresolved. This CDR3 region has 15 residues. Deletions cut 0 bases from V and 3 bases from J, with 10 bases between. The V gene's germline CDR1 is SGHRS and CDR2 YFSETQ. In nucleotides, the CDR3 is TGCGCCAGCAGCTTGGGAACAAGCTTCTACAATGAGCAGTTCTTC. This encodes CASSLGTSFYNEQFF.

The chain employs TRBV11-2 and TRBJ2-7; 9 bases align to TRBD1. CDR1 and CDR2 (germline): SGHAT, FQNNGV. Trimming cost V 6 bases and J 3 bases; bases outside gene matches: 15. The CDR3 has 17 residues. CDR3 DNA sequence: TGTGCCAGCAGGAAATACAGGGGGCTGGGTACTGACTACGAGCAGTACTTC. This encodes CASRKYRGLGTDYEQYF.

This clonotype was seen a few times. The chain uses TRBV12-5 and TRBJ2-3, with 9 bases fitting TRBD2. J gave up 1 base and V 0 bases, and 2 bases lay outside the gene matches. Germline lookup yields CDR1 LGHNT and CDR2 FRNRAP. There are 16 residues in the CDR3. CDR3 protein: CASGLVVAGGTDTQYF. The CDR3, as DNA: TGTGCTAGTGGTTTGGTAGTAGCGGGAGGCACAGATACGCAGTATTTT.

As to this clonotype: A much more abundant neighbour one base away suggests this may be a read error. J is TRBJ2-2 and V is TRBV7-9; a possible D gene is TRBD2 (5 bases). The CDR3 totals 15 residues. Looked up from germline, CDR1 is SEHNR and CDR2 is FQNEAQ (reference sequence). The CDR3 sequence: CASSSGRVNTGELSF. As DNA, the CDR3 is TGTGCCAGCAGCTCCGGTCGGGTGAACACCGGGGAGCTGTCTTTT.

There are many counts of this clonotype. The chain couples TRBV7-2 to TRBJ2-2; TRBD2 matches 9 bases. The V and J ends lost 1 base and 5 bases, in that order; junction bases with no gene match: 11. CDR1 and CDR2 (germline): SGHTA, FQGNSA. The CDR3 runs to 18 residues. The CDR3 DNA reads as TGTGCCAGCAGCTTAGGTGGCGGGAGGGCCTCGGGAACCGGGGAGCTGTTTTTT. This sequence encodes CASSLGGGRASGTGELFF. The full variable domain, rest sourced from reference TRBV7-2 and TRBJ2-2, is GAGVSQSPSNKVTEKGKDVELRCDPISGHTALYWYRQSLGQGLEFLIYFQGNSAPDKSGLPSDRFSAERTGGSVSTLTIQRTQQEDSAVYLCASSLGGGRASGTGELFFGEGSRLTVL.

This clonotype was observed at least ten times. The rearrangement links TRBV3-1 to TRBJ1-2; D is perhaps TRBD1 (6 bases). The CDR3 is made up of 15 amino acids. The V end was cut by 4 bases, the J end by 4 bases, with 16 bases between. Germline CDR1 reads LGHDT; CDR2 reads YNNKEL (reference sequence). CDR3 nucleotides: TGTGCCAGCAGCCCGAATTACAGGGAGGCCTATGGCTACACCTTC. Translation: CASSPNYREAYGYTF.

This chain uses TRBV2 with TRBJ1-3, with D tentatively TRBD1 (5 bases). In germline, CDR1 is SNHLY, CDR2 FYNNEI. This CDR3 spans 11 amino acids. CDR3 sequence: CARQSGNTIYF. In DNA form, the CDR3 reads TGTGCGCGACAGTCAGGAAACACCATATATTTT.

This clonotype was counted a few times. No conserved phenylalanine or tryptophan ends this CDR3, so it is likely a read error. CDR3 sequence reads: CASSSLTKIGGVGQETQYL. CDR3 in DNA: TGTGCCAGCAGTTCACTTACTAAGATAGGGGGGGTGGGCCAAGAGACCCAGTACCTC. The V gene is TRBV27, the J gene TRBJ2-5; D is perhaps TRBD2 (7 bases). Trimming removed 4 bases at V and 1 base at J, with 25 bases between. The CDR3 is made up of 19 amino acids. Germline CDR1 reads MNHEY; CDR2 reads SMNVEV (reference sequence).

This clonotype was found many times. The rearrangement links TRBV5-1 to TRBJ2-3, with 14 nucleotides matching TRBD2. The V gene's germline CDR1 is SGHRS and CDR2 YFSETQ. V lost 4 bases to trimming and J lost 6 bases; unmatched junction nucleotides: 7. The CDR3 totals 16 residues. Written as DNA, the CDR3 is TGCGCCAGCAGCGCGACTAGCGGGAGGGCCTATGATACGCAGTATTTT. It codes for CASSATSGRAYDTQYF.

The sample holds many counts of this clonotype. The chain employs TRBV5-5 and TRBJ2-1; tentatively, D is TRBD1 (6 bases). Trimming left V 0 bases short and J 7 bases short, with 14 bases between. The V gene's germline CDR1 is SGHKS and CDR2 YYEKEE (reference sequence). The CDR3 runs to 15 residues. CDR3 in DNA: TGTGCCAGCAGCTTGGCCGGACAGCCTTGGAATGAGCAGTTCTTC. This translates into CASSLAGQPWNEQFF.

This clonotype appeared many times. The V gene is TRBV6-1, the J gene TRBJ2-7; D is ambiguous. The CDR3 is made up of 14 amino acids. In germline, CDR1 is MNHNS, CDR2 SASEGT. Trimming left V 5 bases short and J 2 bases short, with 13 bases between. CDR3 in amino acids: CASSSKQPAYEQYF. The CDR3 bases are TGTGCCAGCAGTTCCAAGCAGCCCGCCTACGAGCAGTACTTC.

This clonotype was seen only a few times. The chain is built from TRBV6-1 and TRBJ1-2; 9 positions match TRBD1. V shed 5 bases and J 5 bases; nucleotides not matched to a gene: 6. The CDR3 spans 14 residues. The germline V gene has CDR1 MNHNS and CDR2 SASEGT. The chain's CDR3 is CASSPRTGEYGYTF. The DNA for the CDR3 is TGTGCCAGCAGTCCACGGACAGGGGAATATGGCTACACCTTC.

This clonotype has more than one count but fewer than ten. The rearrangement uses TRBV2 and TRBJ1-6; 12 bases line up with TRBD1. CDR1 and CDR2 (germline): SNHLY, FYNNEI. The CDR3 length is 16 residues. Trimming cost V 4 bases and J 6 bases; bases outside gene matches: 4. The CDR3 sequence: CASSGGDRGPNSPLHF. In DNA, the CDR3 is TGTGCCAGCAGTGGGGGGGACAGGGGGCCTAATTCACCCCTCCACTTT.

Regarding this clonotype: This may be a read error: a much more frequent sequence differs by one nucleotide. The chain has TRBV12-3 or TRBV12-4 and TRBJ2-2, with no clear D. The CDR3 is 14 residues long. V was cut by 6 bases and J by 0 bases, with 8 bases left in between. CDR3 residues: CASRALANTGELFF. CDR3 DNA: TGTGCCAGCAGAGCGCTCGCGAACACCGGGGAGCTGTTTTTT.